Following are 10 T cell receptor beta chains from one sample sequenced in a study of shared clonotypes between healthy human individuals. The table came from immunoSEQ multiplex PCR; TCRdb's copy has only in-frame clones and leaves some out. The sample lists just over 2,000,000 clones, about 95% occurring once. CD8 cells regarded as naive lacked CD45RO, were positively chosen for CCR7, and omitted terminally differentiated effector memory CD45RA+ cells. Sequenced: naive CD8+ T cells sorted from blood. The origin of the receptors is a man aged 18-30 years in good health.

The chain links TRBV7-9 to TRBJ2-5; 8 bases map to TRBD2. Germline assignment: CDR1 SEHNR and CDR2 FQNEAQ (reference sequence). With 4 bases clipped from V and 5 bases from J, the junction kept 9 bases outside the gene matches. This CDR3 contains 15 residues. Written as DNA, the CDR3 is TGTGCCAGCAGCTCCAGCGGGGGCCTTAGGGAGACCCAGTACTTC. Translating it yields CASSSSGGLRETQYF.

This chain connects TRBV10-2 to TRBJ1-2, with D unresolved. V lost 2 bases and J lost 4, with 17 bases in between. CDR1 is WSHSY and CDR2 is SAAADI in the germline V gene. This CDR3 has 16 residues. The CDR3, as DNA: TGCGCCAGCAGTGAGGGGCCGAGGGTTAAGGGCTATGGCTACACCTTC. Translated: CASSEGPRVKGYGYTF.

CDR3 sequence (DNA): TGTGCCAGCAGCTTACTAGGGCAGGCCTACGAGCAGTACTTC. It is translated as CASSLLGQAYEQYF. This rearrangement joins TRBV7-8 to TRBJ2-7; D remains unclear. Germline values: CDR1 SGHVS, CDR2 FQNEAQ. Deletions cut 2 bases from V and 2 bases from J, with 10 bases between. The CDR3 runs to 14 residues. Full variable domain (outside the CDR3, taken from reference TRBV7-8 and TRBJ2-7): GAGVSQSPRYKVAKRGQDVALRCDPISGHVSLFWYQQALGQGPEFLTYFQNEAQLDKSGLPSDRFFAERPEGSVSTLKIQRTQQEDSAVYLCASSLLGQAYEQYFGPGTRLTVT.

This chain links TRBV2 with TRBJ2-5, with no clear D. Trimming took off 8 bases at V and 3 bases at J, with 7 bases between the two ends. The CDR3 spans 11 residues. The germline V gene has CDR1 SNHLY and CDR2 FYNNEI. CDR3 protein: CASFDEETQYF. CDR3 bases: TGTGCCAGCTTTGACGAAGAGACCCAGTACTTC.

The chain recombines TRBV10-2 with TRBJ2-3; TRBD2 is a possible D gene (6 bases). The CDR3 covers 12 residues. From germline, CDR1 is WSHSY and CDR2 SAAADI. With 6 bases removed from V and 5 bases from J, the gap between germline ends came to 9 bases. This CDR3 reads CASRGLGDTQYF. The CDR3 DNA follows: TGCGCCAGCAGGGGACTGGGAGATACGCAGTATTTT.

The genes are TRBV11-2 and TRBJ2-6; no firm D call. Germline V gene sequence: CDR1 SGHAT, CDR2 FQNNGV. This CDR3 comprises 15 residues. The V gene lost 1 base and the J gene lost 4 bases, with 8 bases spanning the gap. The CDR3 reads CASSLGEPGANVLTF. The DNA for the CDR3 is TGTGCCAGCAGCTTAGGAGAGCCCGGGGCCAACGTCCTGACTTTC.

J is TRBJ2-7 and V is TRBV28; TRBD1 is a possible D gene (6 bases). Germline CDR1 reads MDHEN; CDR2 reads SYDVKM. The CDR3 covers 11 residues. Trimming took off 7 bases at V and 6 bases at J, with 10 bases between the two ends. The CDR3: CASNEGVEQYF. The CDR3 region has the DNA TGTGCCAGCAACGAGGGGGTCGAGCAGTACTTC.

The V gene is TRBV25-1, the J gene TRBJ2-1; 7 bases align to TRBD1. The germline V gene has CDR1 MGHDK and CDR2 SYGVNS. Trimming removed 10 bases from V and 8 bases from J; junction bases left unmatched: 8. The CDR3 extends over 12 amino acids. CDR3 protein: CATETGWDEQFF. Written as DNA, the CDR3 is TGTGCCACCGAGACAGGGTGGGATGAGCAGTTCTTC.

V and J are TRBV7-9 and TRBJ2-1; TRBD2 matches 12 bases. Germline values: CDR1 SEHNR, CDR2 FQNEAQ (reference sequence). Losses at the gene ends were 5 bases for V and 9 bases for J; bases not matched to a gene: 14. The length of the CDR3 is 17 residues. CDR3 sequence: CASSPRPASGGAGEQFF. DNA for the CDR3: TGTGCCAGCAGCCCGAGACCGGCTAGCGGGGGGGCAGGTGAGCAGTTCTTC.

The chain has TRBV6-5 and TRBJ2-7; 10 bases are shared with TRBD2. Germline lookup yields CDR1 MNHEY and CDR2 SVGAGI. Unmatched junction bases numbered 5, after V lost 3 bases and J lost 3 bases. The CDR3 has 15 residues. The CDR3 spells CASSYRTSGIYEQYF. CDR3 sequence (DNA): TGTGCCAGCAGTTATCGTACTAGCGGGATCTACGAGCAGTACTTC.